Below are 15 T cell receptor beta chains sequenced from a single sample in a study of cytomegalovirus exposure and HLA in healthy donors. Measured with immunoSEQ multiplex PCR; TCRdb has only the in-frame clones, and not every one. The table shows some 120,000 clones, with roughly 90% occurring only once. The sequenced sample was PBMCs. The receptors stem from a young woman in good health and CMV-seronegative.

This chain uses TRBV2 with TRBJ1-1, with 11 bases aligning to TRBD1. The germline gives CDR1 SNHLY, CDR2 FYNNEI. J lost 4 bases, V lost 6 bases, and 4 bases had no gene match. This CDR3 region has 14 residues. CDR3 coding DNA: TGTGCCAGCAGGTGGACAGGGGGCGTCACTGAAGCTTTCTTT. It encodes CASRWTGGVTEAFF.

The chain carries TRBV9 and TRBJ2-7, with TRBD2 identical over 7 bases. The V gene's germline CDR1 is SGDLS and CDR2 YYNGEE. The CDR3 totals 15 residues. Trimming removed 0 bases from V and 2 bases from J; junction bases left unmatched: 5. CDR3 residues: CASSVVGGGPYEQYF. The DNA of the CDR3 is TGTGCCAGCAGCGTAGTCGGGGGAGGGCCCTACGAGCAGTACTTC.

V is TRBV6-6 and J is TRBJ2-7, with D uncertain. The CDR3 is 12 residues long. CDR1 and CDR2 (germline): MNHNY, SVGAGI (reference sequence). Trimming removed 5 bases at V and 9 bases at J, with 14 bases between. This chain's CDR3 is CASSTPESSQYF. CDR3 DNA sequence: TGTGCCAGCAGTACCCCGGAGAGCTCGCAGTACTTC.

The chain has TRBV30 and TRBJ1-2; D is unclear. This CDR3 has 13 amino acids. The V gene lost 1 base and the J gene lost 2 bases, with 8 bases spanning the gap. CDR1 and CDR2 from the germline V gene are GTSNPN and SVGIG (reference sequence). The DNA for the CDR3 is TGTGCCTGGAGTGAGACATCAAACTATGGCTACACCTTC. This translates into CAWSETSNYGYTF. Variable domain in full (rest from reference TRBV30 and TRBJ1-2): SQTIHQWPATLVQPVGSPLSLECTVEGTSNPNLYWYRQAAGRGLQLLFYSVGIGQISSEVPQNLSASRPQDRQFILSSKKLLLSDSGFYLCAWSETSNYGYTFGSGTRLTVV.

This clone was seen only once. The chain uses TRBV29-1 and TRBJ2-7; TRBD2 aligns across 8 bases. Unmatched junction bases numbered 6, after V lost 2 bases and J lost 0 bases. The CDR3 contains 15 residues. The V gene's germline CDR1 is SQVTM and CDR2 ANQGSEA. The CDR3: CSVEQIAGSSYEQYF. The DNA of the CDR3 is TGCAGCGTTGAACAGATAGCGGGGAGCTCCTACGAGCAGTACTTC.

The genes are TRBV5-4 and TRBJ2-2, with TRBD1 matching over 10 bases. The J segment lost 8 bases and the V segment lost 4 bases, leaving 5 bases of the junction unmatched. The V gene's germline CDR1 is SGHNT and CDR2 YYREEE (reference sequence). The CDR3 consists of 14 residues. This CDR3 is CASSPTGGGGELFF. The CDR3 region has the DNA TGTGCCAGCAGCCCGACAGGGGGCGGTGGGGAGCTGTTTTTT.

The chain couples TRBV2 to TRBJ2-7; D is possibly TRBD2 (6 bases). Deletions cut 6 bases from V and 7 bases from J, with 19 bases between. The CDR3 runs 14 residues. CDR1 is SNHLY, CDR2 FYNNEI, per germline. The CDR3 loop reads CASRVRSGSGEQYF. The CDR3 DNA sequence: TGTGCCAGCAGGGTGAGAAGCGGGTCGGGAGAGCAGTACTTC. Full variable domain (missing parts from reference TRBV2 and TRBJ2-7): EPEVTQTPSHQVTQMGQEVILRCVPISNHLYFYWYRQILGQKVEFLVSFYNNEISEKSEIFDDQFSVERPDGSNFTLKIRSTKLEDSAMYFCASRVRSGSGEQYFGPGTRLTVT.

The chain joins TRBV11-2 to TRBJ2-7; D possibly corresponds to TRBD1 (6 bases). CDR3 length: 14 residues. V was cut by 6 bases and J by 1 base, with 13 bases left in between. The germline CDR1 and CDR2 sequences are SGHAT and FQNNGV. The chain's CDR3 is CASSHLGQSYEQYF. The CDR3 DNA sequence: TGTGCCAGCAGTCATCTCGGACAGTCCTACGAGCAGTACTTC.

The V call is TRBV27, the J call TRBJ2-6; unclear D gene. V lost 8 bases to trimming and J lost 0 bases, with 8 bases between them. CDR3 size: 14 residues. Germline assignment: CDR1 MNHEY and CDR2 SMNVEV (reference sequence). The CDR3, as DNA: TGTGCCAGCGCGTACAGCTCTGGGGCCAACGTCCTGACTTTC. Its protein product is CASAYSSGANVLTF.

The chain employs TRBV11-3 and TRBJ1-2; D remains ambiguous. Deletions cut 5 bases from V and 10 bases from J, with 14 bases between. The CDR3 is 12 amino acids. In germline, CDR1 is SGHNT, CDR2 YENEEA. CDR3: CASSLPLGPYTF. DNA of the CDR3: TGTGCCAGCAGCCTACCGCTAGGTCCCTACACCTTC.

The rearrangement links TRBV23-1 to TRBJ2-7; 7 bases map to TRBD1. TRBV23-1 has ORF status, its function being uncertain. The junction had 5 bases not matched to a gene; V was cut back by 3 bases and J by 0 bases. The CDR3 runs to 15 residues. The CDR3 here is CASSQYRDSSYEQYF. The CDR3 nucleotides are TGCGCCAGCAGTCAGTACCGGGACAGCTCCTACGAGCAGTACTTC.

The rearrangement joins TRBV4-2 to TRBJ2-3; 13 bases map to TRBD2. J gave up 3 bases and V 3 bases, and 6 bases lay outside the gene matches. Germline CDR1 reads LGHNA; CDR2 reads YNFKEQ. CDR3 length equals 17 residues. The CDR3 region is CASSHPTSGRATDTQYF. The CDR3 DNA reads TGTGCCAGCAGCCACCCTACTAGCGGGAGGGCAACAGATACGCAGTATTTT.

This clone has just one count. The chain uses TRBV5-5 and TRBJ1-1, with D uncertain. CDR3 length equals 13 residues. V lost 6 bases, J lost 6 bases, and 15 bases lay in between. Germline V lookup: CDR1 SGHKS, CDR2 YYEKEE (reference sequence). DNA of the CDR3: TGTGCCAGCAAACCGGGGAGCGGCGCTGAAGCTTTCTTT. Translation gives CASKPGSGAEAFF.

The rearrangement links TRBV9 to TRBJ2-7; maybe TRBD1 (6 bases). The germline V gene has CDR1 SGDLS and CDR2 YYNGEE. Trimming left V 2 bases short and J 6 bases short, with 24 bases between. This CDR3 region has 17 residues. CDR3 amino acids: CASSVSTQGFSAGEQYF. The CDR3 bases are TGTGCCAGCAGCGTTTCCACACAGGGTTTTTCAGCAGGCGAGCAGTACTTC.

This clone was recorded once. The J gene is TRBJ2-5, the V gene TRBV28; TRBD2 matches at 11 bases. CDR3 length equals 15 residues. The germline gives CDR1 MDHEN, CDR2 SYDVKM. Trimming took 4 bases from V and 2 from J; bases not matched to a gene: 3. CDR3 nucleotides: TGTGCCAGCAGTTCAAGACTAGCGGGACAAGAGACCCAGTACTTC. This sequence encodes CASSSRLAGQETQYF. Variable domain in full (rest from reference TRBV28 and TRBJ2-5): DVKVTQSSRYLVKRTGEKVFLECVQDMDHENMFWYRQDPGLGLRLIYFSYDVKMKEKGDIPEGYSVSREKKERFSLILESASTNQTSMYLCASSSRLAGQETQYFGPGTRLLVL.